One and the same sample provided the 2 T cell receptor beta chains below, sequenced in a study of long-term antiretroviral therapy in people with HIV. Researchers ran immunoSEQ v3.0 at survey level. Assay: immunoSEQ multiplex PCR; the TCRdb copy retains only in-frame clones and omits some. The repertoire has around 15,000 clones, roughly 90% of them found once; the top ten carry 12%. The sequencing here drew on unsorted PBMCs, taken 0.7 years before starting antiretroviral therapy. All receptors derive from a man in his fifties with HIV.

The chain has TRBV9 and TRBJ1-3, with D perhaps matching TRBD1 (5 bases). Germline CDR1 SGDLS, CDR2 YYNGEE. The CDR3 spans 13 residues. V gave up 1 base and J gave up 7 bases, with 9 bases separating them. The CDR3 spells CASSVSGINTIYF. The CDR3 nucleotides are TGTGCCAGCAGCGTATCAGGGATTAACACCATATATTTT.

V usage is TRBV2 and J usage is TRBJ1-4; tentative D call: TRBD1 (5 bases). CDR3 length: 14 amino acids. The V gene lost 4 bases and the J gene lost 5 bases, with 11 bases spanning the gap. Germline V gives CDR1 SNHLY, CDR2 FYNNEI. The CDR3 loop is CASSVEGPNEKLFF. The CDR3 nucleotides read TGTGCCAGCAGTGTAGAGGGACCAAATGAAAAACTGTTTTTT.